The text below deals with one T cell receptor beta chain. Under the authors' procedure: From reference gene primer amplification, estimates of nucleated cell counts were derived. Only in-frame clones appear in the TCRdb table, and some are missing; sequencing was by immunoSEQ multiplex PCR. V, J and clone size are taken as reported in that table, and D and trimming were inferred from the DNA itself. Among nearly 350,000 clones listed, around nine tenths were seen once. This sample is drawn from a study of blood T cell repertoires in COVID-19. Across the whole study: Acute-phase and convalescent COVID-19 samples originated in the United States, Italy and Spain. T cells, B-cell-depleted T cells, or PBMCs provided the cDNA or gDNA that served as material.

CDR3 length: 17 residues. Germline V gives CDR1 LGHNA, CDR2 YSLEER. The trim removed 3 bases at V and 0 bases at J, leaving 9 bases unmatched. V gene TRBV4-3 combines with J gene TRBJ1-1; 8 positions agree with TRBD1. The sequence came from a woman between 18 and 29 years old who had recovered from COVID-19. The sample comprised peripheral blood. The CDR3 loop reads CASSQDRERWVNTEAFF. CDR3 DNA: TGCGCCAGCAGCCAGGACAGGGAAAGGTGGGTGAACACTGAAGCTTTCTTT.